This entry concerns a single T cell receptor beta chain. The antigen it recognizes is unknown. Qualities for individual bases were not recorded, and no much larger clone is one base off. The donors were roughly 39 Caucasian individuals from Russia, aged 6 to 90 years, who were systemically healthy. Around 10 milliliters of peripheral blood were collected from each donor into EDTA-treated Vacutainer tubes. Ficoll-Paque density-gradient centrifugation was used to isolate PBMCs, with at least 6 million obtained per sample. Trizol reagent was used to extract total RNA from the PBMCs, yielding at least 5 micrograms per sample. For every donor, an aliquot of PBMCs went through flow cytometry to measure the percentages of naive CD45RAhigh/CD27high T cells. Library prep was done by 5' RACE. TCRdb records Illumina HiSeq 2500 as the sequencer. The second PCR ran for about 7 to 11 cycles and used a J-beta primer mix along with a sample-barcoded 5' primer. A template-switch 5' adaptor carrying 12 random nucleotides introduced a unique molecular identifier onto each TCR beta cDNA molecule. Each sample yielded at least 2.5 million CDR3-containing paired-end reads. All of the RNA was converted into first-strand cDNA using the Mint cDNA synthesis kit, with a TRBC-specific oligonucleotide serving as the primer. Following uracil-DNA glycosylase treatment, all cDNA underwent a first 18-cycle PCR with the universal primers M1SS and BC2_uni_R. In the source study's methods: For normalization, 1 million high-quality reads were randomly selected from each sample, with every read carrying a distinct molecular identifier. Reads sharing molecular identifiers were discarded rather than binned into consensus sequences. MiTCR, run with a Q25 quality threshold and the strictest error-elimination algorithm, handled CDR3 identification, clonotype clustering and error correction. A nonparametric unseen species model with Euler transformation was used to estimate a lower bound on total TCR beta diversity. Starting from the raw public reads, TCRdb applied fastp trimming at Q25, assembled clones with MiXCR and retained in-frame beta chains. Here each entry gathers all rows of one CDR3 protein and keeps the most common genes and DNA. These V and J calls are TCRdb output, not the study's own analysis. In all, the sample holds over a million distinct CDR3 sequences, and roughly 43% of those were seen once. The top ten hold less than 5% of the sample.

These data come from a study of blood T cells in healthy people across ages (dated by TCRdb to about 2015). About the full investigation: In model experiments, template switching captured about one uniquely barcoded TCR beta cDNA molecule for every two T cells. Age-related changes in TCR beta repertoire diversity were measured in the study by deep sequencing normalized with unique cDNA molecular identifiers. The donors were divided into four age groups: young (average approximately 15 years), middle-aged (around 37), aged (about 62) and long-lived (roughly 82). To avoid experimental bias, donors of different ages were randomly spread across the sequencing lanes. Using the same blood draw, the study looked at two additional independent replicas of 1 million unique cDNA reads for two donors, one aged 18 to 30 and the other aged 80 or older.

Results the study describes overall, beyond this receptor: Observed TCR beta diversity per million T cells fell roughly linearly with age, and a significant reduction was already apparent by age around 40. Conclusive comparison of naive and antigen-experienced compartments was prevented by the profiling of bulk unsorted PBMCs. A strong correlation was found between observed TCR beta diversity and the percentage of naive T cells measured by flow cytometry. Because donor CMV infection status was unknown, age-related changes in expanded clonotypes were potentially confounded. The long-lived group showed more naive CD4+ T cells, fewer expanded clones and increased TCR diversity than the aged group, suggesting age selection. Total diversity estimates from one million sequenced T cells were considered lower bounds and underestimates.

This TCR was recovered from a woman aged 18-29 years in good health. The material sequenced was blood.

This receptor carries the CDR3 CSVAGRARGNEQFF. The nucleotides read TGCAGCGTTGCCGGGAGGGCCAGGGGCAATGAGCAGTTCTTC. The chain links TRBV29-1 with TRBJ2-1, with 8 junctional bases fitting TRBD2. From the germline V gene, CDR1 is SQVTM and CDR2 is ANQGSEA. Compared with germline, V lacks 4 bases and J lacks 6 bases; bases without a gene match: 8. From its cysteine to its phenylalanine, the CDR3 spans 14 amino acids. The sequence is cut down to CDR3 DNA, 42 bases in frame from base 1.